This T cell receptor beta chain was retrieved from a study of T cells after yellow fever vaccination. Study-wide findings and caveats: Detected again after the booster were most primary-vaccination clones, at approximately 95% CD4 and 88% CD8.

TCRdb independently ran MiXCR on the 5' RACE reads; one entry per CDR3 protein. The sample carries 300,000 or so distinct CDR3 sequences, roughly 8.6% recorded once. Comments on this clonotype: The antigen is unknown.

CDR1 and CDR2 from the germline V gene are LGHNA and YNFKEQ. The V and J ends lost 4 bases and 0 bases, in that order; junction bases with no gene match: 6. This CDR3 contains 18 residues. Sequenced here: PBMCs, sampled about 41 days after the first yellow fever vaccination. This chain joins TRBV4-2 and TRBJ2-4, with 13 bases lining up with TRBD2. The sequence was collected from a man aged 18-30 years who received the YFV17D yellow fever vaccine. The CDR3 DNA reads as TGTGCCAGCAGCCCAAGACTAGCGGGGGGCTTAGCCAAAAACATTCAGTACTTC. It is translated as CASSPRLAGGLAKNIQYF.